This T cell receptor (beta chain) was observed in a study of T cells after yellow fever vaccination. MiXCR, run by TCRdb on the 5' RACE reads, gives a single entry per CDR3 protein. The data contain about 300,000 distinct CDR3 sequences, around 9.3% of them seen just once; the ten biggest clones take up about 3%. In germline, CDR1 is LGHNA, CDR2 YNFKEQ. CDR3 size: 16 residues. Trimming stripped 0 bases from V and 1 base from J, with 11 bases between. This clonotype was recorded a few times. The rearrangement uses TRBV4-2 and TRBJ2-3; D possibly corresponds to TRBD2 (5 bases). This clonotype was obtained from a man younger than 35 who received the YFV17D yellow fever vaccine. This specimen consisted of CD4+ T cells sorted from PBMCs, obtained 5 days after the yellow fever booster vaccination. CDR3 protein: CASSQDLYGGTDTQYF. CDR3 DNA: TGTGCCAGCAGCCAAGATCTATACGGGGGCACAGATACGCAGTATTTT.